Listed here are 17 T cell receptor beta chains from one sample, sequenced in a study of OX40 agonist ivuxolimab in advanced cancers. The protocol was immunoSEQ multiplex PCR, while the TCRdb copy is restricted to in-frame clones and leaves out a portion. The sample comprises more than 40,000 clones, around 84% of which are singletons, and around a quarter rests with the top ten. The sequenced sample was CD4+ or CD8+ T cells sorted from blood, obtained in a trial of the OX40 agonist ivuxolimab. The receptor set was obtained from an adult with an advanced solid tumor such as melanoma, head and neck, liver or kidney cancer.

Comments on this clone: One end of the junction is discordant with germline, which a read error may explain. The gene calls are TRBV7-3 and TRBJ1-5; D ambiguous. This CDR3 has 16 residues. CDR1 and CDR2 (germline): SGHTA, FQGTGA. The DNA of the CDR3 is TGTGTCAGCAGCACCAGAGAGAGGTCCCTGAATCAGCCCCAGCATTTT. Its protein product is CVSSTRERSLNQPQHF.

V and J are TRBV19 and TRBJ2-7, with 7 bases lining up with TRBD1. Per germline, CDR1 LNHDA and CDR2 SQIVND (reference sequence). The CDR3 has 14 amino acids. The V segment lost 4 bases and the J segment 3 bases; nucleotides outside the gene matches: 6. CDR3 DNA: TGTGCCAGTAGTACGACAGGGATGGGCTACGAGCAGTACTTC. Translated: CASSTTGMGYEQYF.

CDR3 protein: CASSAPGQTKETQYF. The CDR3 nucleotides read TGTGCCAGCAGTGCCCCGGGACAGACCAAAGAGACCCAGTACTTC. V usage is TRBV27 and J usage is TRBJ2-5; 7 nucleotides agree with TRBD1. With V trimmed by 5 bases and J by 3 bases, 9 bases remained unmatched. There are 15 residues in the CDR3. CDR1 and CDR2 from the germline V gene are MNHEY and SMNVEV (reference sequence).

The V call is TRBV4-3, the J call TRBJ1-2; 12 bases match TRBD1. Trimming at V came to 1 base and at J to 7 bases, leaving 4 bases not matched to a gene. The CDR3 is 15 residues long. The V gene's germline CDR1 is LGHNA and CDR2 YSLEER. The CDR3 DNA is TGCGCCAGCAGCCAAGCGCGGGACAGGGGGCTTGGCTACACCTTC. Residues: CASSQARDRGLGYTF.

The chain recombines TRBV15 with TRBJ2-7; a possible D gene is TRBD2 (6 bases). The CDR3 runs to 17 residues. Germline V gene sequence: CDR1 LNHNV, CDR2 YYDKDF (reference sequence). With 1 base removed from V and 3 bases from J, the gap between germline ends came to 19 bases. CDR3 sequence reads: CATSRGEAKDSYYEQYF. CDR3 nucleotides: TGTGCCACCAGCAGAGGGGAGGCGAAAGACAGCTACTACGAGCAGTACTTC.

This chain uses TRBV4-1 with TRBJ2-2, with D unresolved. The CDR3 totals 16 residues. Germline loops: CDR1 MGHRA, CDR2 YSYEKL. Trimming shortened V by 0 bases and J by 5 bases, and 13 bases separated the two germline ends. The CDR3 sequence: CASSQDRAAITGELFF. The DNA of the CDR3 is TGCGCCAGCAGCCAAGATAGGGCAGCTATTACCGGGGAGCTGTTTTTT.

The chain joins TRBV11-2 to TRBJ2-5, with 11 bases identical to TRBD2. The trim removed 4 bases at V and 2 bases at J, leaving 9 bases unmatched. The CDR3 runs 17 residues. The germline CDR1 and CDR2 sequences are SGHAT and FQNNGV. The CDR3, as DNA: TGTGCCAGCAGCTCCCGGGGGGCTAGCGGGAGGCAAGAGACCCAGTACTTC. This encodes CASSSRGASGRQETQYF.

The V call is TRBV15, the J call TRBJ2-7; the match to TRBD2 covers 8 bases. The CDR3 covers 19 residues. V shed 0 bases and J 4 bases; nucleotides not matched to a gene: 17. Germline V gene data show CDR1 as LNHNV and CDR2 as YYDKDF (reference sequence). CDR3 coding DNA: TGTGCCACCAGCAGAGATCGTGGAATGGGGGCTAGCGGGCAGTACGAGCAGTACTTC. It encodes CATSRDRGMGASGQYEQYF.

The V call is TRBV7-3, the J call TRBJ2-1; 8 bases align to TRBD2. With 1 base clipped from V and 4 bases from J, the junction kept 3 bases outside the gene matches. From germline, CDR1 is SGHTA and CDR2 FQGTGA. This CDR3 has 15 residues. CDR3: CASSLNSGTYNEQFF. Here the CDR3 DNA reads TGTGCCAGCAGCTTAAATAGCGGGACTTACAATGAGCAGTTCTTC.

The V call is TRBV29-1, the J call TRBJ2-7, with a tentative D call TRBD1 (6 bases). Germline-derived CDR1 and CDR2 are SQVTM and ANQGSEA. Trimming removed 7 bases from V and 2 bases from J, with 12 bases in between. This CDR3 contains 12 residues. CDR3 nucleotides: TGCAGCGGCCGGGACAACGCCTACGAGCAGTACTTC. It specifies CSGRDNAYEQYF.

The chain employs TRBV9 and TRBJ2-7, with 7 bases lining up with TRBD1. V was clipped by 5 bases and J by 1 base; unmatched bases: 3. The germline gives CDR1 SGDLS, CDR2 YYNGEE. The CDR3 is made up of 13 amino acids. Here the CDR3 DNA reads TGTGCCAGCAGTGGGGACAGATCCTACGAGCAGTACTTC. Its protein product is CASSGDRSYEQYF.

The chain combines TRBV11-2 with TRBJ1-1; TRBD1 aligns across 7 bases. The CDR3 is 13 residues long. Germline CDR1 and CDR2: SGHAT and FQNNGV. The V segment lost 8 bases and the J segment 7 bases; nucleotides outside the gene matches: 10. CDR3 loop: CASAEGDRVEAFF. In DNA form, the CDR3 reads TGTGCCAGCGCGGAGGGGGACAGAGTTGAAGCTTTCTTT.

The CDR3, as DNA: TGTGCCAGCAGCTCCTACGAGCAGTACTTC. Protein product: CASSSYEQYF. V gene TRBV7-6 combines with J gene TRBJ2-7; D not certain. The CDR3 runs to 10 residues. The V gene's germline CDR1 is SGHVS and CDR2 FNYEAQ. Trimming left V 4 bases short and J 2 bases short, with 0 bases between.

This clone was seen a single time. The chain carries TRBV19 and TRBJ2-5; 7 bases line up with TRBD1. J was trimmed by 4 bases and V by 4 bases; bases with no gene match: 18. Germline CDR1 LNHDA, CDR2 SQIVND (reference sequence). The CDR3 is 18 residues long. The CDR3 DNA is TGTGCCAGTAGTACGTACCGGGACAGTCCCACCAACGGAGAGACCCAGTACTTC. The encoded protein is CASSTYRDSPTNGETQYF.

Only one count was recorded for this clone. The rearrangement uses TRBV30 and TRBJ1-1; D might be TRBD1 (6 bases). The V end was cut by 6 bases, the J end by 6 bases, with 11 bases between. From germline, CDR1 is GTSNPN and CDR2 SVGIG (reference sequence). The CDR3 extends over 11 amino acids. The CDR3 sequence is CACIPGAEAFF. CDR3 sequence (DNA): TGTGCCTGTATCCCAGGGGCTGAAGCTTTCTTT. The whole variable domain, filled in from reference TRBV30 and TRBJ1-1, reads SQTIHQWPATLVQPVGSPLSLECTVEGTSNPNLYWYRQAAGRGLQLLFYSVGIGQISSEVPQNLSASRPQDRQFILSSKKLLLSDSGFYLCACIPGAEAFFGQGTRLTVV.

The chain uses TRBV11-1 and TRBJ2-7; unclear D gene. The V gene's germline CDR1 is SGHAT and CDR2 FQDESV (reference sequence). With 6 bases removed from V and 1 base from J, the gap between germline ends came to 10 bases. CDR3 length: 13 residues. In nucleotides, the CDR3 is TGTGCCAGCAGTCGGAGAGTGTCCTACGAGCAGTACTTC. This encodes CASSRRVSYEQYF.

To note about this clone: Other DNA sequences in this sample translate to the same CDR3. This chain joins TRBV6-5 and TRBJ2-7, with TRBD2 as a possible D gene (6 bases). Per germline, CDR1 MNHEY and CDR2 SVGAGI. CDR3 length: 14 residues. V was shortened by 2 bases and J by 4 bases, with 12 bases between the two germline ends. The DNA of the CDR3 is TGTGCCAGCAGTTACGGGGCGGGGACTTACGAGCAGTACTTC. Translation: CASSYGAGTYEQYF.